The T cell receptor (beta chain) under discussion was sequenced for a study of cytomegalovirus exposure and HLA in healthy donors. The V segment lost 4 bases and the J segment 3 bases; nucleotides outside the gene matches: 13. There are 17 residues in the CDR3. CDR1 is SGHRS, CDR2 YFSETQ, per germline. Remarks on this clone: No antigen is known for it.

The PCR was carried out with 60 Vbeta primers and 13 Jbeta primers. Sequenced by immunoSEQ multiplex PCR; TCRdb stores in-frame clones only, minus some. The sample shows about 150,000 clones, 84% of them seen only once. Notes on the study in general: TCR beta V segments were, for the most part, productive about 87% or about 30% of the time in an earlier analysis. The authors assumed roughly uniform sequencing depth across donors for presence/absence analyses. Later findings reportedly placed an Asian-associated ancestry cluster below the approximately 650-donor mean for N-insertions.

This chain uses TRBV5-1 with TRBJ2-7; TRBD1 aligns across 10 bases. This sequence was found in a boy aged 2 to 10 in good health and CMV-seronegative. The specimen was PBMCs. DNA for the CDR3: TGCGCCAGCAGCCAGCCCTCCCCGGGACAGGGGTTCTACGAGCAGTACTTC. This translates into CASSQPSPGQGFYEQYF.